These T cell receptor beta chains were read from a single sample in a study of CD4 T cells in relation to SARS-CoV-2 and coronaviruses. Profiled with immunoSEQ multiplex PCR; TCRdb holds only in-frame clones, not every one. Of around 18,000 clones in the sample, 77% are singletons; the top ten hold about a quarter. Their antigen targets remain unknown. Sample: CD4+ T cells from PBMCs, cultured in vitro. Every receptor here comes from a human donor in good health. Each CDR3 is given with its conserved first and last residue. D genes are given only for firm matches. Clone sizes are given selectively: once, few, many, or a class where the clone is expanded.

V	J	size	D	CDR3	DNA
TRBV6-4	TRBJ1-2	few	.	CASSDSGDGYTF	TGTGCCAGCAGTGACTCGGGCGATGGCTACACCTTC
TRBV20-1	TRBJ1-2	.	.	CSAIQVEGYTF	TGCAGTGCTATACAGGTCGAGGGCTACACCTTC
TRBV11-2	TRBJ2-7	.	.	CASSSRTEQYF	TGTGCCAGCAGCTCCCGGACTGAGCAGTACTTC
TRBV21-1	TRBJ2-1	.	.	CASSKASAFQHTSTEQFF	TGTGCCAGCAGCAAAGCCTCAGCTTTCCAGCACACCTCTACGGAGCAGTTCTTC
TRBV29-1	TRBJ1-1	.	.	CSVELGVKAFF	TGCAGCGTTGAACTCGGCGTGAAGGCTTTCTTT
TRBV14	TRBJ1-3	.	.	CASSKQSGNTIYF	TGTGCCAGCAGCAAACAATCTGGAAACACCATATATTTT
TRBV10-3	TRBJ2-5	.	.	CAISEKGELETQYF	TGTGCCATCAGTGAGAAAGGAGAACTGGAGACCCAGTACTTC
TRBV5-4	TRBJ1-2	.	.	CASSLAAGATIYGYTF	TGTGCCAGCAGCTTGGCCGCGGGAGCTACCATCTATGGCTACACCTTC
TRBV11-1	TRBJ2-7	.	.	CASRPQGGEQYF	TGTGCCAGCAGGCCACAGGGAGGCGAGCAGTACTTC
TRBV3-1/TRBV3-2	TRBJ1-3	.	.	CASSPRDGFSGNTIYF	TGTGCCAGCAGCCCCCGCGACGGCTTCTCTGGAAACACCATATATTTT
TRBV9	TRBJ2-1	.	TRBD2	CASSVAVAGGPGGEQFF	TGTGCCAGCAGCGTAGCGGTAGCGGGAGGGCCTGGGGGTGAGCAGTTCTTC
TRBV24-1	TRBJ2-7	few	TRBD1	CATSEPGQDLYEQYF	TGTGCCACCAGTGAACCGGGACAGGACCTCTACGAGCAGTACTTC
TRBV18	TRBJ1-3	.	.	CASSPPGGSSGNTIYF	TGTGCCAGCTCACCCCCGGGCGGGAGCTCTGGAAACACCATATATTTT
TRBV27	TRBJ1-1	.	.	CASSLQGQLNTEAFF	TGTGCCAGCAGCCTCCAAGGACAGCTGAACACTGAAGCTTTCTTT
TRBV4-2	TRBJ2-1	few	TRBD2	CASSQDWSGSYNEQFF	TGTGCCAGCAGCCAAGACTGGAGCGGGAGTTACAATGAGCAGTTCTTC
TRBV6-4	TRBJ2-2	.	TRBD2	CASSEVAGSTGELFF	TGTGCCAGCAGTGAGGTAGCGGGAAGTACCGGGGAGCTGTTTTTT
TRBV23-1	TRBJ1-1	.	.	CASSQSIVVGHQVTEAFF	TGCGCCAGCAGTCAATCTATCGTGGTGGGACATCAGGTCACTGAAGCTTTCTTT
TRBV27	TRBJ1-3	.	TRBD1	CASSLTGVTGNTIYF	TGTGCCAGCAGTCTCACAGGGGTAACTGGAAACACCATATATTTT
TRBV21-1	TRBJ2-3	.	.	CASSKLLWDSTDTQYF	TGTGCCAGCAGCAAACTCCTATGGGATAGCACAGATACGCAGTATTTT
TRBV19	TRBJ2-2	.	.	CASSIAGLINTGELFF	TGTGCCAGTAGTATAGCTGGACTTATAAACACCGGGGAGCTGTTTTTT
TRBV9	TRBJ2-3	once	.	CASSVESTDTQYF	TGTGCCAGCAGCGTAGAATCCACAGATACGCAGTATTTT
TRBV5-1	TRBJ1-6	.	.	CASSLLTEDSPLHF	TGCGCCAGCAGCTTGTTAACAGAGGATTCACCCCTCCACTTT
TRBV30	TRBJ2-5	hyperexpanded	.	CAWGPGRQETQYF	TGTGCCTGGGGGCCGGGGAGACAAGAGACCCAGTACTTC
TRBV4-2	TRBJ2-7	.	TRBD2	CASSQDLAVAYGQYF	TGTGCCAGCAGCCAAGACCTAGCGGTCGCCTACGGGCAGTACTTC
TRBV5-1	TRBJ1-5	.	.	CASSLEGVGSNQPQHF	TGCGCCAGCAGCTTGGAGGGGGTTGGGAGCAATCAGCCCCAGCATTTT
TRBV30	TRBJ1-1	few	.	CAWSDTGQPYTEAFF	TGTGCCTGGAGTGATACGGGGCAGCCGTACACTGAAGCTTTCTTT
TRBV3-1/TRBV3-2	TRBJ1-5	.	.	CASSQEGGNQPQHF	TGTGCCAGCAGCCAAGAGGGGGGCAATCAGCCCCAGCATTTT
TRBV3-1/TRBV3-2	TRBJ2-5	.	TRBD2	CASSPGLAGVAETQYF	TGTGCCAGCAGCCCCGGACTAGCGGGAGTTGCAGAGACCCAGTACTTC
TRBV30	TRBJ1-5	.	.	CAWMEEWQPQHF	TGTGCCTGGATGGAGGAATGGCAGCCCCAGCATTTT
TRBV28	TRBJ2-3	.	TRBD2	CASSYGTSDTDTQYF	TGTGCCAGCAGTTACGGGACTAGCGACACAGATACGCAGTATTTT
TRBV4-1	TRBJ1-1	.	.	CASSQDLQDTEAFF	TGCGCCAGCAGCCAAGATTTACAGGACACTGAAGCTTTCTTT
TRBV10-2	TRBJ1-2	.	.	CASSDDSYYGYTF	TGCGCCAGCAGTGACGACAGTTACTATGGCTACACCTTC
TRBV29-1	TRBJ1-3	.	.	CSVESGNTIYF	TGCAGCGTTGAATCTGGAAACACCATATATTTT
TRBV5-6	TRBJ1-1	.	TRBD1	CASSFPSTGEDGAFF	TGTGCCAGCAGCTTTCCCTCGACAGGGGAGGATGGCGCTTTCTTT
TRBV18	TRBJ1-3	once	.	CASSPNGGTSGNTIYF	TGTGCCAGCTCACCCAACGGAGGAACCTCTGGAAACACCATATATTTT
TRBV7-9	TRBJ2-1	.	TRBD2	CASSTFSGSSYNEQFF	TGTGCCAGCAGCACCTTTAGCGGGAGCTCCTACAATGAGCAGTTCTTC
TRBV5-1	TRBJ1-2	.	TRBD1	CASSAAGQHGYTF	TGCGCCAGCAGCGCGGCGGGACAGCATGGCTACACCTTC
TRBV5-1	TRBJ2-2	.	.	CASARTAGELFF	TGCGCCAGCGCCCGGACGGCCGGGGAGCTGTTTTTT
TRBV4-1	TRBJ1-1	.	.	CASSQYTGNTEAFF	TGCGCCAGCAGCCAATATACAGGGAATACTGAAGCTTTCTTT
TRBV19	TRBJ1-5	.	TRBD1	CASSITGADQPQHF	TGTGCCAGTAGTATAACAGGGGCTGATCAGCCCCAGCATTTT
TRBV18	TRBJ1-4	.	.	CASSRPGAEGNEKLFF	TGTGCCAGCTCACGACCCGGGGCGGAGGGAAATGAAAAACTGTTTTTT
TRBV5-1	TRBJ2-7	.	TRBD2	CASSLRGAGAAYEQYF	TGCGCCAGCAGCTTGAGAGGAGCGGGAGCCGCCTACGAGCAGTACTTC
TRBV24-1	TRBJ2-1	.	.	CATSDPGRGGSLNEQFF	TGTGCCACCAGTGATCCGGGGCGCGGGGGCAGTTTGAATGAGCAGTTCTTC
TRBV27	TRBJ2-7	.	.	CASSQQGASSYEQYF	TGTGCCAGCAGCCAACAGGGTGCAAGCTCCTACGAGCAGTACTTC
TRBV6-1	TRBJ2-3	.	TRBD1	CASSVGTGLSTDTQYF	TGTGCCAGCAGTGTCGGGACAGGCCTTAGCACAGATACGCAGTATTTT
TRBV19	TRBJ2-1	.	.	CASSRAPSEQFF	TGTGCCAGTAGCCGGGCGCCCAGTGAGCAGTTCTTC
TRBV30	TRBJ1-3	.	.	CAWSVGGVGNTIYF	TGTGCCTGGAGTGTCGGAGGGGTTGGAAACACCATATATTTT
TRBV3-1/TRBV3-2	TRBJ1-3	.	.	CASSGIPTAGNTIYF	TGTGCCAGCAGCGGAATCCCGACAGCTGGAAACACCATATATTTT
TRBV9	TRBJ2-5	.	.	CASSVVGGSKETQYF	TGTGCCAGCAGCGTAGTTGGGGGCTCTAAGGAGACCCAGTACTTC
TRBV6-1	TRBJ1-6	.	TRBD1	CASSDLKTGGSAPLHF	TGTGCCAGCAGTGATCTCAAGACAGGGGGGTCGGCTCCCCTCCACTTT
TRBV20-1	TRBJ1-6	.	TRBD1	CSASFSRGGNSPLHF	TGCAGTGCTAGTTTCAGCAGGGGGGGCAATTCACCCCTCCACTTT
TRBV5-1	TRBJ2-7	.	.	CASSLVNSYEQYF	TGCGCCAGCAGCTTGGTAAACTCCTACGAGCAGTACTTC
TRBV11-2	TRBJ1-1	.	.	CASSSAGFGEAFF	TGTGCCAGCAGCTCTGCCGGCTTTGGTGAAGCTTTCTTT
TRBV6-5	TRBJ1-1	once	.	CASSSRGDDTEAFF	TGTGCCAGCAGTTCGAGAGGGGATGACACTGAAGCTTTCTTT
TRBV30	TRBJ1-2	.	.	CAWSQTGPYGYTF	TGTGCCTGGAGCCAAACAGGACCCTATGGCTACACCTTC